This TCR beta chain was sequenced in a study of OX40 agonist ivuxolimab in advanced cancers. The study's findings and limits: Certain nonresponding patients likewise had low normalized T-cell clonal expansion.

Only in-frame clones appear in the TCRdb table, and some are missing; sequencing was by immunoSEQ multiplex PCR. Among about 60,000 clones listed, approximately 86% were seen once. Turning to this clone: The antigen is unknown.

The CDR3 is 14 residues long. The ends lost 4 bases at V and 8 bases at J; junction bases unmatched: 8. CDR1 is LNHDA and CDR2 is SQIVND in the germline V gene (reference sequence). The sequences come from CD4+ or CD8+ T cells sorted from blood, collected in a trial of the OX40 agonist ivuxolimab. The sequence derives from an adult with an advanced solid tumor such as melanoma, head and neck, liver or kidney cancer. The rearrangement uses TRBV19 and TRBJ1-2; 9 bases line up with TRBD1. CDR3 DNA: TGTGCCAGTAGTAGCACAGGGGGCGCACGGGGCTACACCTTC. It specifies CASSSTGGARGYTF.